This entry describes one TCR beta chain. This sample is drawn from a study of T-cell reconstitution after alpha-beta-depleted transplantation in children. V dropped 6 bases and J dropped 2 bases, with 25 bases sitting between them. Per germline, CDR1 DFQATT and CDR2 SNEGSKA (reference sequence). This CDR3 region has 17 residues. Construction of the TCRbeta library involved unique molecular identifiers. TCRdb re-analysed the PCR reads in MiXCR, keeping a single row per CDR3 protein. The table has nearly 550,000 distinct CDR3 sequences, 15% to 20% seen once. The origin of this receptor is a human donor who donated a stem cell graft to a child with acute lymphoblastic leukemia. This material consisted of PBMCs from the stem cell graft donor, taken from the stem cell graft. The chain couples TRBV20-1 to TRBJ2-5; D is perhaps TRBD2 (6 bases). CDR3 nucleotide sequence: TGCAGTGCCCTCCCATCCTGGGGAGGAAGGAGACAAGAGACCCAGTACTTC. Residues: CSALPSWGGRRQETQYF.